These T cell receptor beta chains were read from a single sample in a study of tumor and adjacent non-tumor tissue in lung cancer. TCRdb passed the multiplex PCR reads through MiXCR, listing each CDR3 protein once. The data hold 71,000 or so distinct CDR3 sequences, with 65% to 90% observed a single time. Source material: lung tumor tissue. These TCRs come from a woman in her forties or fifties with non-small cell lung cancer. Both conserved end residues are part of each CDR3. A D gene is named only where the DNA matches it firmly. Expanded clones get a size class; other rows say once, few or many, or leave the size out.

size	J	length	D	V	DNA	CDR3
-	TRBJ2-3	15	TRBD2	TRBV20-1	TGCAGTGCTAGAGGTATAGCGGGAGGCGCAGACACGCAGTATTTT	CSARGIAGGADTQYF
-	TRBJ2-7	13	-	TRBV12-3/TRBV12-4	TGTGCCAGCGCCCTGGACAGTTCCTACGAGCTGTACTTC	CASALDSSYELYF
-	TRBJ2-1	12	TRBD1	TRBV30	TGTGCATGGAATGTACAGGGGGTTGAGCAGTTCTTC	CAWNVQGVEQFF
once	TRBJ2-2	15	TRBD2	TRBV29-1	TGCAGTGTTGTCCTCATGGCGGGAGGGGTCGGGGAGCTGTTTTTT	CSVVLMAGGVGELFF
-	TRBJ2-7	16	-	TRBV20-1	TGCAGTGCTCTGTCGGTGCTAGAAGGGCCGTCCTACGAGCAGTACTTC	CSALSVLEGPSYEQYF
-	TRBJ2-1	13	-	TRBV4-3	TGCGCCAGCAGCCATCCTTGGAGCAATGAGCGGTTCTTC	CASSHPWSNERFF
few	TRBJ2-3	12	-	TRBV20-1	TGCAGTGCTAGTATCGGGGGTGATACGCAGTATTTT	CSASIGGDTQYF
-	TRBJ2-2	13	TRBD1	TRBV20-1	TGCAGTGCTAGAGAGGGTTCCACAGGGGACCTGTTTTTT	CSAREGSTGDLFF
-	TRBJ1-6	15	-	TRBV6-5	TGTGCCAGCAGTTACTCTGAGCCACAGACACTGTACCTCCACTTT	CASSYSEPQTLYLHF
-	TRBJ2-1	16	TRBD2	TRBV11-2	TGTGTCAGGAGCCAGATGATACTAGCGGGGGACAATGAGCAGTTCTTC	CVRSQMILAGDNEQFF